This TCR beta chain was identified in a study of T cell responses to AZD1222 COVID-19 vaccine. As for this clone: The antigen remains undetermined.

Per germline, CDR1 LNHDA and CDR2 SQIVND (reference sequence). J lost 2 bases, V lost 5 bases, and 5 bases had no gene match. The CDR3 runs to 15 residues. The method was immunoSEQ multiplex PCR; TCRdb's version includes in-frame clones alone and lacks a portion of them. The table records over 85,000 clones, approximately 90% of them present only once. Findings and limits, study-wide: Recipients of two AZD1222 doses showed rising Spike-specific TCR breadth and depth. Dominant at 160-218 and 743-854, vaccine-associated CD4 TCRs also spanned spike. Among the donors, most were white British and more were female, and clonal diversity was possibly underestimated. Unmutated variant regions are reportedly the target of nearly half of TCRs that are spike-specific.

The rearrangement links TRBV19 to TRBJ1-4; TRBD1 agrees at 7 bases. The receptor comes from an adult in good health. The sample was peripheral blood, taken on day 0 of AZD1222 vaccination. CDR3 coding DNA: TGTGCCAGTAGTCAAAACAGGGGCACTAATGAAAAACTGTTTTTT. Protein product: CASSQNRGTNEKLFF.